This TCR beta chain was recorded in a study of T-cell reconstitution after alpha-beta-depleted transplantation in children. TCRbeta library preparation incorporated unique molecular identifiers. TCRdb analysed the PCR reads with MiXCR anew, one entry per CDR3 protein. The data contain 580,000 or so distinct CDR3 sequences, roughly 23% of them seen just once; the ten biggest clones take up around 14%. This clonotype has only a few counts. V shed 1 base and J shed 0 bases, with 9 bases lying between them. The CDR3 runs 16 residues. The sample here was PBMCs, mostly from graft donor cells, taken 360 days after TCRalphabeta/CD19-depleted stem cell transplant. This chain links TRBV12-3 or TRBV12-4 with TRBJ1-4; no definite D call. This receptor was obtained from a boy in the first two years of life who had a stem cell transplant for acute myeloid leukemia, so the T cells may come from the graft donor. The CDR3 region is CASSLDEATTNEKLFF. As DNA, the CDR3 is TGTGCCAGCAGTTTAGACGAGGCAACAACTAATGAAAAACTGTTTTTT.